These T cell receptor beta chains were read from a single sample in a study of shared clonotypes between healthy human individuals. TCRdb's table, derived via immunoSEQ multiplex PCR, lists solely in-frame clones and lacks some. The sample lists 650,000 to 800,000 clones, around 90% occurring once. Sequenced material: naive CD8+ T cells sorted from blood. The receptors stem from a man aged 30 to 39 in good health. CDR3s leave out the opening cysteine and the closing phenylalanine or tryptophan. The D gene is left open where the match is weak.

D gene: TRBD2
V gene: TRBV7-9
CDR3 protein: ASSLGEGPRTYEQY

D gene: NA
V gene: TRBV27
CDR3 protein: ASAKYNEQF

D gene: TRBD1
V gene: TRBV29-1
CDR3 protein: SVEEQGLGTGELF

D gene: TRBD2
V gene: TRBV5-4
CDR3 protein: ASSEARTSGFTDTQY

D gene: NA
V gene: TRBV27
CDR3 protein: ASSLFAGAGEINTGELF

D gene: NA
V gene: TRBV30
CDR3 protein: AWSVLSSYNEQF

D gene: TRBD2
V gene: TRBV18
CDR3 protein: ASSSTSGRHEQY

D gene: TRBD1
V gene: TRBV11-2
CDR3 protein: ASSLGQGAEETQY

D gene: TRBD1
V gene: TRBV5-1
CDR3 protein: ASSPDDRGYLEHNEQF

D gene: NA
V gene: TRBV7-3
CDR3 protein: ASSWDNNNEQF

D gene: NA
V gene: TRBV7-9
CDR3 protein: ASSLLPGESDTEAF

D gene: NA
V gene: TRBV9
CDR3 protein: ASSVGLGNTEAF

D gene: TRBD2
V gene: TRBV4-3
CDR3 protein: ASSQDVSYGTSGYEQY

D gene: NA
V gene: TRBV6-5
CDR3 protein: ASSYPTVADTQY

D gene: NA
V gene: TRBV9
CDR3 protein: ASSARRGPQETQY

D gene: NA
V gene: TRBV21-1
CDR3 protein: ASEQGTDDFTEAF

D gene: NA
V gene: TRBV7-3
CDR3 protein: ATQAGQGEQF